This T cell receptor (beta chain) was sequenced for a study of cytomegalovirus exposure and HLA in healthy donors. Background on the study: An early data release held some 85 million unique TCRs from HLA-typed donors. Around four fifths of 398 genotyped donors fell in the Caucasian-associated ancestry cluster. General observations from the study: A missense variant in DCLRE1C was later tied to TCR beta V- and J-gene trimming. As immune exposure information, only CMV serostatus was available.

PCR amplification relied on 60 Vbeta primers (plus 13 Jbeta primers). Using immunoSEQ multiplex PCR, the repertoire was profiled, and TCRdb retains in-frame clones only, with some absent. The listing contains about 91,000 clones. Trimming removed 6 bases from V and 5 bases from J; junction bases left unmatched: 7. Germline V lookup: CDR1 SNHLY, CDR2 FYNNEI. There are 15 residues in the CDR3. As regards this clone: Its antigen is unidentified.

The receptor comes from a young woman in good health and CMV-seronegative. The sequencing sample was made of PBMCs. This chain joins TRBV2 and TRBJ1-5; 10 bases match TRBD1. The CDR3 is CASSHGQGGDQPQHF. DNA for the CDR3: TGTGCCAGCAGCCATGGACAGGGGGGAGATCAGCCCCAGCATTTT.